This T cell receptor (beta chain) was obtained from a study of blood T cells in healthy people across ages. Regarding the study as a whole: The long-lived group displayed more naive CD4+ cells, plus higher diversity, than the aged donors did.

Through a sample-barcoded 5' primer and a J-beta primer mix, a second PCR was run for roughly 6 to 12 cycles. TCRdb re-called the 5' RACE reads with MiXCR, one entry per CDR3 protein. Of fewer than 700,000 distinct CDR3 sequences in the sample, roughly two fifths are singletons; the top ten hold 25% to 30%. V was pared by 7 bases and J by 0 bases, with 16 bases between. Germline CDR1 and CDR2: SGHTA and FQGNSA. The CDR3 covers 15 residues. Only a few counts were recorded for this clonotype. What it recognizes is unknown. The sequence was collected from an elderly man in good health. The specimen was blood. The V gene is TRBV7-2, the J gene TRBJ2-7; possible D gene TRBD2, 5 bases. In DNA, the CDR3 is TGTGCCAGCACCTCGGGATCGGGGAGCTCCTACGAGCAGTACTTC. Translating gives CASTSGSGSSYEQYF.